A single sample is the source of the 21 T cell receptor beta chains below, sequenced in a study of a mutant IDH1 vaccine in newly diagnosed glioma. Profiling relied on immunoSEQ multiplex PCR, and the TCRdb table lists in-frame clones only, not all of them. The profile shows about 32,000 clones, 81% of them singletons. Antigens for these TCRs are unknown. Time point given: week 35, safety follow-up. Vaccine doses each comprised 300 ug of mutant IDH1 20-mer peptide, with topical imiquimod. Sequences were derived from PBMCs, sampled from a glioma patient whose treatment included an IDH1 peptide vaccine. The receptors shown here come from a man aged 25 to 45 with glioma.

CDR3 in amino acids: CASSWVGQSGGYTF. The DNA of the CDR3 is TGCGCCAGCAGCTGGGTGGGACAGTCAGGTGGCTACACCTTC. The genes are TRBV5-1 and TRBJ1-2, with 7 bases that match TRBD1. CDR1 is SGHRS and CDR2 is YFSETQ in the germline V gene. CDR3 length equals 14 residues. V lost 3 bases, J lost 7 bases, and 9 bases stayed unmatched. The whole variable domain, remainder taken from reference TRBV5-1 and TRBJ1-2, is KAGVTQTPRYLIKTRGQQVTLSCSPISGHRSVSWYQQTPGQGLQFLFEYFSETQRNKGNFPGRFSGRQFSNSRSEMNVSTLELGDSALYLCASSWVGQSGGYTFGSGTRLTVV.

This chain connects TRBV6-1 to TRBJ2-1, with D unresolved. V lost 4 bases and J 4 bases, leaving 5 bases between the germline ends. This CDR3 comprises 12 residues. From germline, CDR1 is MNHNS and CDR2 SASEGT. The CDR3: CASSVVYNEQFF. CDR3 bases: TGTGCCAGCAGTGTCGTATACAATGAGCAGTTCTTC.

This clone was seen only a few times. The chain links TRBV14 to TRBJ1-1; TRBD1 might be the D (5 bases). Trimming cost V 2 bases and J 7 bases, with 11 bases left between them. The CDR3 has 13 residues. The V gene's germline CDR1 is SGHDN and CDR2 FVKESK. The CDR3 nucleotides are TGTGCCAGCAGCCAAATTTTGCAGGGTGAAGCTTTCTTT. Protein sequence: CASSQILQGEAFF.

With regard to this clone: Given a much more abundant clone one base away, this may be a read error. The chain uses TRBV2 and TRBJ2-6; D call uncertain. Trimming cost V 3 bases and J 0 bases, with 3 bases left between them. CDR1 SNHLY and CDR2 FYNNEI come from the germline V gene. The CDR3 has 14 amino acids. The CDR3 region is CASSEDSGANVLTF. The CDR3, as DNA: TGTGCCAGCAGTGAGGACTCTGGGGCCAACGTCCTGACTTTC.

This sequence joins TRBV5-6 and TRBJ2-1; D gene ambiguous. The CDR3 sequence is 12 residues long. Looked up from germline, CDR1 is SGHDT and CDR2 is YYEEEE. Trimming took off 0 bases at V and 7 bases at J, with 5 bases between the two ends. The CDR3, as DNA: TGTGCCAGCAGCTTGGAGGAAAATGAGCAGTTCTTC. Amino acid sequence: CASSLEENEQFF.

The chain carries TRBV5-1 and TRBJ1-1; D gene ambiguous. V gave up 3 bases and J gave up 1 base, with 7 bases separating them. The CDR3 covers 13 residues. Germline V CDR1 and CDR2: SGHRS, YFSETQ. The CDR3 region has the DNA TGCGCCAGCAGCTCGGACCAGAACACTGAAGCTTTCTTT. Its translation is CASSSDQNTEAFF.

The chain is built from TRBV5-1 and TRBJ1-3; 7 nucleotides agree with TRBD1. The CDR3 consists of 17 residues. Germline CDR1 and CDR2: SGHRS and YFSETQ. Trimming took 2 bases from V and 1 from J; bases not matched to a gene: 9. CDR3 sequence (DNA): TGCGCCAGCAGCTTTTGGACAGGATCTTATTCTGGAAACACCATATATTTT. Translation gives CASSFWTGSYSGNTIYF.

This clone was seen more than once but under ten times. The chain recombines TRBV4-1 with TRBJ2-2, with D hard to call. The CDR3 loop spans 16 amino acids. Deletions cut 0 bases from V and 4 bases from J, with 12 bases between. From germline, CDR1 is MGHRA and CDR2 YSYEKL. CDR3 sequence reads: CASSQDSRLATGELFF. As DNA, the CDR3 is TGCGCCAGCAGCCAAGACTCCAGGCTGGCCACCGGGGAGCTGTTTTTT.

The V gene is TRBV19, the J gene TRBJ2-3; 10 bases are a match to TRBD1. Losses at the gene ends were 9 bases for V and 1 base for J; bases not matched to a gene: 1. CDR3 length equals 13 residues. CDR1 and CDR2 from the germline V gene are LNHDA and SQIVND (reference sequence). The CDR3 region has the DNA TGTGCCAGCGGACAGGGGGGCACAGATACGCAGTATTTT. Amino acids: CASGQGGTDTQYF.

The V and J genes are TRBV5-6 and TRBJ2-1; D is possibly TRBD2 (5 bases). V lost 4 bases, J lost 1 base, and 9 bases lay in between. The CDR3 sequence is 14 residues long. Germline V lookup: CDR1 SGHDT, CDR2 YYEEEE. The DNA of the CDR3 is TGTGCCAGCAGCCCCTGGACTTCCTACAATGAGCAGTTCTTC. Protein: CASSPWTSYNEQFF.

The chain is built from TRBV2 and TRBJ2-2; possible D gene TRBD1, 5 bases. The CDR3 sequence is 14 residues long. Germline-derived CDR1 and CDR2 are SNHLY and FYNNEI. V dropped 4 bases and J dropped 2 bases, with 8 bases sitting between them. The CDR3 bases are TGTGCCAGCAGTGGACAGATAAACACCGGGGAGCTGTTTTTT. Translation: CASSGQINTGELFF.

The J gene is TRBJ2-7, the V gene TRBV18, with 7 bases aligning to TRBD1. Trimming took 5 bases from V and 1 from J; bases not matched to a gene: 5. The CDR3 has 14 residues. The germline gives CDR1 KGHSH, CDR2 LQKENI. CDR3 sequence reads: CASSGTVLSYEQYF. The DNA of the CDR3 is TGTGCCAGCTCAGGGACAGTTTTGTCCTACGAGCAGTACTTC. Looking up the rest from reference TRBV18 and TRBJ2-7 gives the full variable domain: NAGVMQNPRHLVRRRGQEARLRCSPMKGHSHVYWYRQLPEEGLKFMVYLQKENIIDESGMPKERFSAEFPKEGPSILRIQQVVRGDSAAYFCASSGTVLSYEQYFGPGTRLTVT.

The rearrangement links TRBV6-5 to TRBJ1-1; possibly TRBD1 for D (5 bases). The CDR3 totals 14 residues. Germline values: CDR1 MNHEY, CDR2 SVGAGI. V was cut by 5 bases and J by 4 bases, with 14 bases left in between. The CDR3 here is CASSPGPRATEAFF. CDR3 in DNA: TGTGCCAGCAGTCCGGGACCCCGGGCCACTGAAGCTTTCTTT.

This clone has just a few counts. The rearrangement uses TRBV4-1 and TRBJ1-1; D perhaps matches TRBD1 (5 bases). Trimming stripped 6 bases from V and 5 bases from J, with 16 bases between. Germline V gene lookup returns CDR1 MGHRA and CDR2 YSYEKL. The CDR3 consists of 14 residues. The CDR3 reads CASSPRAGLTEAFF. CDR3 nucleotides: TGCGCCAGCAGTCCAAGGGCAGGGTTAACTGAAGCTTTCTTT.

CDR3 sequence: CASSLGTGEGYTF. CDR3 DNA sequence: TGTGCCAGCAGCTTAGGGACAGGGGAAGGCTACACCTTC. The chain recombines TRBV7-9 with TRBJ1-2; TRBD1 agrees at 9 bases. Germline V gene sequence: CDR1 SEHNR, CDR2 FQNEAQ (reference sequence). This CDR3 region has 13 residues. Trimming at V came to 1 base and at J to 8 bases, leaving 2 bases not matched to a gene.

The chain carries TRBV7-9 and TRBJ2-1; the match to TRBD2 covers 11 bases. Unmatched junction bases numbered 15, after V lost 5 bases and J lost 6 bases. The CDR3 loop spans 18 amino acids. Germline CDR1 reads SEHNR; CDR2 reads FQNEAQ (reference sequence). The DNA for the CDR3 is TGTGCCAGCAGCCTACCCCCTAGACTAGCGGGATATAGCAATGAGCAGTTCTTC. Translation gives CASSLPPRLAGYSNEQFF.

V and J are TRBV2 and TRBJ2-7, with 13 bases fitting TRBD2. This CDR3 has 17 amino acids. Looked up from germline, CDR1 is SNHLY and CDR2 is FYNNEI. J gave up 3 bases and V 1 base, and 6 bases lay outside the gene matches. Here the CDR3 reads CASSEDSLAGGNYEQYF. The DNA of the CDR3 is TGTGCCAGCAGTGAAGACTCACTAGCGGGAGGGAACTACGAGCAGTACTTC. Together with reference TRBV2 and TRBJ2-7, the CDR3 gives the full variable domain: EPEVTQTPSHQVTQMGQEVILRCVPISNHLYFYWYRQILGQKVEFLVSFYNNEISEKSEIFDDQFSVERPDGSNFTLKIRSTKLEDSAMYFCASSEDSLAGGNYEQYFGPGTRLTVT.

The chain carries TRBV30 and TRBJ2-5; 10 bases fit TRBD2. V lost 0 bases and J lost 5; bases outside the gene matches: 15. This CDR3 contains 18 residues. Germline CDR1 GTSNPN, CDR2 SVGIG (reference sequence). CDR3 region: CAWSVLLGSGRAGETQYF. In DNA form, the CDR3 reads TGTGCCTGGAGTGTACTATTGGGAAGCGGGAGGGCCGGGGAGACCCAGTACTTC.

The chain is built from TRBV6-4 and TRBJ1-5, with D possibly being TRBD1 (5 bases). This CDR3 is built from 19 residues. Trimming shortened V by 2 bases and J by 1 base, and 21 bases separated the two germline ends. Germline V gives CDR1 MRHNA, CDR2 SNTAGT. In DNA, the CDR3 is TGTGCCAGCAGTGACCCGACACCCAGTAAGGGGAGGAGCAATCAGCCCCAGCATTTT. This codes for CASSDPTPSKGRSNQPQHF.

This clone came up once. The chain employs TRBV7-9 and TRBJ2-2, with TRBD2 as a possible D gene (5 bases). V dropped 1 base and J dropped 6 bases, with 18 bases sitting between them. The CDR3 extends over 17 amino acids. The germline V gene encodes CDR1 SEHNR and CDR2 FQNEAQ (reference sequence). CDR3 amino acids: CASSLGLAGRRAGELFF. CDR3 nucleotides: TGTGCCAGCAGCTTAGGTCTGGCAGGCCGGCGGGCCGGGGAGCTGTTTTTT.

This clone was seen once. The chain carries TRBV27 and TRBJ2-7; TRBD1 agrees at 9 bases. CDR1 MNHEY and CDR2 SMNVEV come from the germline V gene (reference sequence). CDR3 length: 15 amino acids. V was pared by 6 bases and J by 1 base, with 7 bases of the junction left unmatched. The CDR3 nucleotides read TGTGCCAGCAGGGCGGGACAGGGTCCATCCTACGAGCAGTACTTC. This translates into CASRAGQGPSYEQYF.